The 25 T cell receptor beta chains in this list originate from one sample, sequenced in a study of blood T cell repertoires in COVID-19. Libraries were prepared by immunoSEQ multiplex PCR; TCRdb keeps only in-frame clonotypes and omits some of them. The data contain 210,000 or so clones, roughly four fifths of them singletons. The sample was peripheral blood. Receptors were obtained from a middle-aged man who had recovered from COVID-19.

The chain employs TRBV10-3 and TRBJ2-1; 9 bases map to TRBD2. In germline, CDR1 is ENHRY, CDR2 SYGVKD. V was pared by 10 bases and J by 0 bases, with 16 bases of the junction left unmatched. This CDR3 is 18 amino acids long. CDR3 in DNA: TGTGCCAGTAGCGGGAGTCAAAAGGTGGAAAGCTCCTACAATGAGCAGTTCTTC. This translates into CASSGSQKVESSYNEQFF.

This clone was found a few times. The rearrangement uses TRBV30 and TRBJ1-2; possible D gene TRBD1, 6 bases. Germline values: CDR1 GTSNPN, CDR2 SVGIG (reference sequence). CDR3 length: 14 residues. V was clipped by 0 bases and J by 7 bases, with 15 bases between them. As DNA, the CDR3 is TGTGCCTGGAGTGTAACCGCAGGGGCGACTGGCTACACCTTC. Protein: CAWSVTAGATGYTF.

The chain couples TRBV19 to TRBJ2-1, with a tentative D call TRBD1 (8 bases). The CDR3 contains 16 residues. From germline, CDR1 is LNHDA and CDR2 SQIVND (reference sequence). The germline V and J ends were trimmed by 4 bases and 5 bases, with 18 bases remaining between them. CDR3 residues: CASSTGRTGRDNEQFF. DNA for the CDR3: TGTGCCAGTAGTACGGGAAGGACAGGGAGGGACAATGAGCAGTTCTTC.

The rearrangement links TRBV7-3 to TRBJ2-3, with 7 positions matching TRBD1. Trimming at V came to 6 bases and at J to 4 bases, leaving 4 bases not matched to a gene. CDR1 and CDR2 from the germline V gene are SGHTA and FQGTGA. The CDR3 is made up of 13 amino acids. Here the CDR3 reads CASSRTGSDTQYF. In nucleotides, the CDR3 is TGTGCCAGCAGTCGGACAGGCTCAGATACGCAGTATTTT.

V gene TRBV7-2 combines with J gene TRBJ2-1; possible D gene TRBD1, 5 bases. The CDR3 spans 15 residues. V shed 3 bases and J shed 6 bases, with 15 bases lying between them. In germline, CDR1 is SGHTA, CDR2 FQGNSA. The chain's CDR3 is CASSLTFTTGNEQFF. The CDR3 nucleotides read TGTGCCAGCAGCTTGACATTTACTACAGGCAATGAGCAGTTCTTC.

The V and J genes are TRBV30 and TRBJ2-1; 11 positions agree with TRBD2. The CDR3 is made up of 15 amino acids. The germline V gene has CDR1 GTSNPN and CDR2 SVGIG (reference sequence). V lost 2 bases, J lost 4 bases, and 4 bases stayed unmatched. The CDR3, as DNA: TGTGCCTGGAGTTCCGGGACTAGCGGATACAATGAGCAGTTCTTC. It is translated as CAWSSGTSGYNEQFF.

This clone was counted a few times. The chain recombines TRBV27 with TRBJ2-7; 8 bases match TRBD1. The V gene end was trimmed by 3 bases and the J gene end by 5 bases; junction bases not matched to a gene: 9. This CDR3 region has 15 residues. Germline V gene sequence: CDR1 MNHEY, CDR2 SMNVEV (reference sequence). The CDR3 protein is CASSLIRTGNHEQYF. As DNA, the CDR3 is TGTGCCAGCAGTTTGATTCGGACAGGGAACCACGAGCAGTACTTC.

The chain recombines TRBV12-5 with TRBJ1-2; D may be TRBD1 (6 bases). The CDR3 has 14 residues. Germline-derived CDR1 and CDR2 are LGHNT and FRNRAP. V lost 4 bases to trimming and J lost 6 bases, with 15 bases between them. DNA of the CDR3: TGTGCTAGTGGTTCCACGGGGGGGGCGCATGGCTACACCTTC. Encoded protein: CASGSTGGAHGYTF.

The chain has TRBV4-1 and TRBJ1-6; D is undetermined. Germline V gene lookup returns CDR1 MGHRA and CDR2 YSYEKL. Trimming left V 0 bases short and J 6 bases short, with 9 bases between. CDR3 size: 15 residues. CDR3 region: CASSQERETNSPLHF. DNA of the CDR3: TGCGCCAGCAGCCAAGAAAGAGAAACTAATTCACCCCTCCACTTT.

CDR3 in amino acids: CASSTTGQRNTEAFF. CDR3 coding DNA: TGTGCCAGCAGTACTACTGGACAGAGGAACACTGAAGCTTTCTTT. The J gene is TRBJ1-1, the V gene TRBV2; tentatively, D is TRBD1 (6 bases). Germline-derived CDR1 and CDR2 are SNHLY and FYNNEI. This CDR3 is 15 amino acids long. The V and J ends lost 5 bases and 1 base respectively, with 14 bases between them.

This chain joins TRBV19 and TRBJ2-7; 7 bases agree with TRBD1. Looked up from germline, CDR1 is LNHDA and CDR2 is SQIVND (reference sequence). V lost 5 bases and J lost 3; bases outside the gene matches: 4. This CDR3 has 13 amino acids. CDR3 sequence (DNA): TGTGCCAGTAGTCGGTCAGGGGGCTACGAGCAGTACTTC. Amino acids: CASSRSGGYEQYF.

Points on this clone: This same CDR3 is encoded by further DNA sequences in the sample. J is TRBJ2-7 and V is TRBV10-1; D unresolved. V was clipped by 0 bases and J by 6 bases, with 6 bases between them. Germline-derived CDR1 and CDR2 are WNHNN and SYGVQD (reference sequence). This CDR3 comprises 12 residues. Here the CDR3 reads CASSESTGEQYF. CDR3 nucleotides: TGCGCCAGCAGTGAGTCGACGGGCGAGCAGTACTTC.

This clone was seen at least ten times. The chain joins TRBV24-1 to TRBJ2-1, with TRBD2 matching over 10 bases. CDR3 size: 15 residues. V shed 9 bases and J 7 bases; nucleotides not matched to a gene: 11. Per the germline V gene, CDR1 is KGHDR and CDR2 is SFDVKD. CDR3: CATGRGGLAANEQFF. In DNA, the CDR3 is TGTGCCACCGGAAGAGGAGGACTAGCGGCGAATGAGCAGTTCTTC.

This chain uses TRBV3-1 (or the pseudogene TRBV3-2) with TRBJ2-3; maybe TRBD2 (6 bases). Germline V gives CDR1 LGHDT, CDR2 YNNKEL (reference sequence). The CDR3 totals 17 residues. V lost 0 bases and J 4 bases, leaving 17 bases between the germline ends. The chain's CDR3 is CASSQDPPGAPPDTQYF. CDR3 coding DNA: TGTGCCAGCAGCCAAGATCCACCGGGAGCCCCGCCAGATACGCAGTATTTT.

This rearrangement joins TRBV6-2 or TRBV6-3 to TRBJ1-4, with D maybe TRBD1 (5 bases). V was cut by 0 bases and J by 7 bases, with 6 bases left in between. The CDR3 sequence is 13 residues long. From germline, CDR1 is MNHEY and CDR2 SVGEGT. In nucleotides, the CDR3 is TGTGCCAGCAGTTACTCAGGGGCTGAAAAACTGTTTTTT. It specifies CASSYSGAEKLFF.

CDR3 sequence: CASSVAGGANYGYTF. CDR3 DNA: TGTGCCAGCAGCGTAGCCGGAGGAGCTAACTATGGCTACACCTTC. The chain recombines TRBV9 with TRBJ1-2; D remains ambiguous. Germline CDR1 is SGDLS and CDR2 is YYNGEE. There are 15 residues in the CDR3. Between the trimmed V and J ends, which lost 0 bases and 0 bases, there was a span of 9 bases.

The sample holds a few counts of this clone. The chain joins TRBV5-1 to TRBJ2-2; D is possibly TRBD1 (5 bases). Trimming removed 0 bases at V and 6 bases at J, with 6 bases between. The CDR3 spans 13 residues. Germline values: CDR1 SGHRS, CDR2 YFSETQ. Here the CDR3 reads CASSLGQSGELFF. DNA for the CDR3: TGCGCCAGCAGCTTGGGACAGTCCGGGGAGCTGTTTTTT.

The V and J genes are TRBV10-3 and TRBJ2-1; a weak D match, TRBD2 (6 bases). The CDR3 is 14 residues long. Trimming removed 2 bases from V and 8 bases from J, with 13 bases in between. Germline assignment: CDR1 ENHRY and CDR2 SYGVKD. CDR3 nucleotides: TGTGCCATCAGTGAGCGCGGGACCGGGGATGAGCAGTTCTTC. It yields the protein CAISERGTGDEQFF.

The V and J genes are TRBV6-1 and TRBJ1-2; D perhaps matches TRBD1 (5 bases). The CDR3 has 14 residues. The germline V gene has CDR1 MNHNS and CDR2 SASEGT. Trimming cost V 3 bases and J 7 bases, with 15 bases left between them. CDR3 sequence reads: CASSDGPVGGGYTF. The DNA for the CDR3 is TGTGCCAGCAGTGACGGACCGGTGGGGGGTGGCTACACCTTC.

The rearrangement uses TRBV18 and TRBJ1-1; D not resolved. The V end lost 8 bases, the J end lost 0 bases, and 16 bases lay between the germline ends. The CDR3 is made up of 15 amino acids. Per the germline V gene, CDR1 is KGHSH and CDR2 is LQKENI. CDR3 protein: CASLREREMNTEAFF. The CDR3 DNA reads TGTGCCAGCCTAAGGGAGAGAGAGATGAACACTGAAGCTTTCTTT.

The chain links TRBV2 to TRBJ2-2; 7 bases are shared with TRBD2. CDR1 is SNHLY, CDR2 FYNNEI, per germline. CDR3 size: 14 residues. Germline trimming cut 6 bases from V and 0 bases from J; bases unmatched to any gene: 1. CDR3 sequence reads: CASRGTTNTGELFF. In DNA, the CDR3 is TGTGCCAGCAGAGGGACTACGAACACCGGGGAGCTGTTTTTT.

This clone was detected a few times. The chain joins TRBV29-1 to TRBJ2-7, with D unclear. Germline V CDR1 and CDR2: SQVTM, ANQGSEA. Trimming removed 5 bases at V and 0 bases at J, with 8 bases between. The CDR3 spans 12 residues. CDR3 in DNA: TGCAGCGTTCACACGAACTCCTACGAGCAGTACTTC. It encodes CSVHTNSYEQYF.

The chain employs TRBV19 and TRBJ1-2; 7 positions match TRBD1. This CDR3 has 15 amino acids. The germline CDR1 and CDR2 sequences are LNHDA and SQIVND (reference sequence). The J segment lost 3 bases and the V segment lost 2 bases, leaving 6 bases of the junction unmatched. CDR3 nucleotides: TGTGCCAGTAGTATATCGCCCAGGGGGGACTATGGCTACACCTTC. Translating gives CASSISPRGDYGYTF. The variable domain in full, with the rest retrieved from reference TRBV19 and TRBJ1-2, is DGGITQSPKYLFRKEGQNVTLSCEQNLNHDAMYWYRQDPGQGLRLIYYSQIVNDFQKGDIAEGYSVSREKKESFPLTVTSAQKNPTAFYLCASSISPRGDYGYTFGSGTRLTVV.

V usage is TRBV11-3 and J usage is TRBJ1-1, with TRBD1 matching 8 bases. The V and J ends lost 2 bases and 7 bases, in that order; junction bases with no gene match: 3. Germline V gives CDR1 SGHNT, CDR2 YENEEA. The CDR3 extends over 13 amino acids. This chain's CDR3 is CASSLTQGGEAFF. CDR3 nucleotides: TGTGCCAGCAGCTTAACACAGGGGGGTGAAGCTTTCTTT.

To note about this clone: Different DNA sequences within this sample yield the same CDR3. The chain is built from TRBV7-8 and TRBJ2-7, with 12 bases lining up with TRBD2. The trim removed 5 bases at V and 2 bases at J, leaving 4 bases unmatched. Germline V CDR1 and CDR2: SGHVS, FQNEAQ. The CDR3 consists of 15 residues. CDR3 residues: CASSPRTSGTYEQYF. The CDR3 DNA follows: TGTGCCAGCAGCCCCAGGACTAGCGGGACCTACGAGCAGTACTTC. The full variable domain, rest sourced from reference TRBV7-8 and TRBJ2-7, is GAGVSQSPRYKVAKRGQDVALRCDPISGHVSLFWYQQALGQGPEFLTYFQNEAQLDKSGLPSDRFFAERPEGSVSTLKIQRTQQEDSAVYLCASSPRTSGTYEQYFGPGTRLTVT.